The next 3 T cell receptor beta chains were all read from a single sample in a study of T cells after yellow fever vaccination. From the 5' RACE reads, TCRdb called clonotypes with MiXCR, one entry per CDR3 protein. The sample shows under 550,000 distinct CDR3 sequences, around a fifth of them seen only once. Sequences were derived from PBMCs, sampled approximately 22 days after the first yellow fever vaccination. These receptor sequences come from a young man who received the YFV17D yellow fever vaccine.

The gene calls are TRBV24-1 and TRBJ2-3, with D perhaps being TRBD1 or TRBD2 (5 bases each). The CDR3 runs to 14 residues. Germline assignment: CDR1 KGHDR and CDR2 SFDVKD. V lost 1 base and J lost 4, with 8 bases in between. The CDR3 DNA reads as TGTGCCACCAGTGATTTCGGGGCGGCAGATACGCAGTATTTT. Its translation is CATSDFGAADTQYF.

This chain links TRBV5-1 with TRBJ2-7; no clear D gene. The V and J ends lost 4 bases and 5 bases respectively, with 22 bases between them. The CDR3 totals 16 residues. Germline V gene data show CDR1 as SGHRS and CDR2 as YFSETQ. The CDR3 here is CASSLGWVGSSDEQYF. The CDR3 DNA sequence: TGCGCCAGCAGCCTGGGGTGGGTAGGGTCCTCTGACGAGCAGTACTTC.

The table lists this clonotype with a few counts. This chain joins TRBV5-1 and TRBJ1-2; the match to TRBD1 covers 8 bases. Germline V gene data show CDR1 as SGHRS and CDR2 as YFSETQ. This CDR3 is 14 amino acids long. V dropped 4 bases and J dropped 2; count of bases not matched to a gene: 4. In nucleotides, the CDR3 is TGCGCCAGCAGCCCCGACAGGGGAAACTATGGCTACACCTTC. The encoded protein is CASSPDRGNYGYTF.